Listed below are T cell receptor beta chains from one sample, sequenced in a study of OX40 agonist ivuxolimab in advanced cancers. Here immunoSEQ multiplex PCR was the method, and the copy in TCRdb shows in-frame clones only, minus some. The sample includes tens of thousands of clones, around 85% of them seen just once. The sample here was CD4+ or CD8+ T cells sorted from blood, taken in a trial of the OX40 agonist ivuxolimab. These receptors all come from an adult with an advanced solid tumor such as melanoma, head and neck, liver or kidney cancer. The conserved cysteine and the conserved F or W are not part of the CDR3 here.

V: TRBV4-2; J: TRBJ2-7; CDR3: ASISSSYEQY
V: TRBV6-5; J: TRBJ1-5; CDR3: ASSSGQGFLQPQH
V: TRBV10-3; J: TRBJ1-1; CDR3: AVGGTEAF
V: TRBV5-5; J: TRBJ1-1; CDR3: ASIRNTEAF
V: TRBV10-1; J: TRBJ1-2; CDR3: ASSESTSYGYT
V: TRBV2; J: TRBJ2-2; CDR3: ASGDSFTGELF
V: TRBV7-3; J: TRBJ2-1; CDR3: ASSPGVGDKWDEQF
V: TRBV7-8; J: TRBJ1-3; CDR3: ASSPHPRAGGNTIY
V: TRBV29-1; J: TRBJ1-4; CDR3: SVEEDGNEKLF
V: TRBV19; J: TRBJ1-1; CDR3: ASNWGADTEAF
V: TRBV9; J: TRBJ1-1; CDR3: ASQAGDTEAF
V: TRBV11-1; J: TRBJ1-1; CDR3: ASSLAVRITEAF
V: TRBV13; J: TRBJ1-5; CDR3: ASSFRQGGSNQPQH
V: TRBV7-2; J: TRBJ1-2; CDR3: ASRARGYT
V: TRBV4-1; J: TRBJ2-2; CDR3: ASSQGGPVGELF
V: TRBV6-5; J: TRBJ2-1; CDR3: ASSYAGTTPNEQF
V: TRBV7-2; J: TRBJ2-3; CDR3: ASSLLAVLADTQY
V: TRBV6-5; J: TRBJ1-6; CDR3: ASSPRDSNSPLH
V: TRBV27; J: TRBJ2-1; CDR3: ASGLGGPLYNEQF
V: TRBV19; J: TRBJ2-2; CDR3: ASNSDYANTGELF
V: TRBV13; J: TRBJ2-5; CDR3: ASSLRQGVETQY
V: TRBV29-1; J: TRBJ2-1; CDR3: SGYGLDSAYNEQF
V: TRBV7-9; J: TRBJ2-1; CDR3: ASSPPGTLYNEQF
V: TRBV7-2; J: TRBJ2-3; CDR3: ASSRDGGVGLTDTQY
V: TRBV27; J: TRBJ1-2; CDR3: ASSPPDTFYGYT
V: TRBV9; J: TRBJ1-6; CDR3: ASSSPRGGQGNSPLH
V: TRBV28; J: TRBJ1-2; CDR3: ATETDYGYT
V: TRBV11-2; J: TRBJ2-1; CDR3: ASSLVHDPYNEQF
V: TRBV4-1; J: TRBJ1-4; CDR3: ASSQDYRASSLNEKLF
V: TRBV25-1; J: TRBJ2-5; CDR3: ASSEWGEGETQY
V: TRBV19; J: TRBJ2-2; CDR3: ASETWDRRNTGELF
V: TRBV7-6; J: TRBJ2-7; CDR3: ASSAGLGLYEQY
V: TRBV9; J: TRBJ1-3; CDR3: ASSVEGNTIY
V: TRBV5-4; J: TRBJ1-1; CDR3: ASSRPGTGGDNTEAF
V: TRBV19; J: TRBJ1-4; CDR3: ASSIDPTNEKLF
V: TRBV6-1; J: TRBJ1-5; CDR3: ASSENSPGQGYYSNQPQH
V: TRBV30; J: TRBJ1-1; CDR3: AWNPRGNTEAF
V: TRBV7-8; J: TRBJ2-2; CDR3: ASSLSGTTGELF
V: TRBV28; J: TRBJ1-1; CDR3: ASSLIGPNTEAF
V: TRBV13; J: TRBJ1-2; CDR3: ASSLRRTNYGYT
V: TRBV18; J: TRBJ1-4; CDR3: ASSPVEVLATNEKLF
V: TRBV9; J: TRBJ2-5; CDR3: ASSVRGGSTGETQY
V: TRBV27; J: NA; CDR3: ASSLAQRDSRYEQY
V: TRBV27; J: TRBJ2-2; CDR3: ASSLVATGELF
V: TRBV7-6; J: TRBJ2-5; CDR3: ASSSQNGQGAPQY
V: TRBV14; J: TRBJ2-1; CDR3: ASSYRLAGGSYEQF
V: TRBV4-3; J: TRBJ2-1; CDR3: ASSLQYRAPSYNEQF
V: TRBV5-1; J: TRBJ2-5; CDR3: ASSLVEGMETQY
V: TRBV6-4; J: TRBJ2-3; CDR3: ASSDSQGTSTDTQY
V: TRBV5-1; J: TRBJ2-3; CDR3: ASSPEWVGGDTQY
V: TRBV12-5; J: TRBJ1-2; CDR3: ASWTGDGYT
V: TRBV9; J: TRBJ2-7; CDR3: ASSVDRDRGYEQY
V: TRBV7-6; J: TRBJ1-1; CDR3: ASSPGRMNTEAF
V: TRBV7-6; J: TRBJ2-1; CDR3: ASSSTSGGANEQF
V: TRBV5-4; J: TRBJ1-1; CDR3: ASSQDRGLDTEAF
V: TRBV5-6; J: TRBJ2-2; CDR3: ASSLADTGELF
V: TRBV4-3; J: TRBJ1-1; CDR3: ASSQDQPGAFEAF